The TCR beta chain described here comes from a study of T-cell memory formation after mild COVID-19. Study at large: TCR clusters showed largely donor specificity.

This clonotype showed up just once. Its antigen remains unknown. One entry per CDR3 protein, called by TCRdb with MiXCR from the 5' RACE reads. The table includes roughly 99,000 distinct CDR3 sequences, 13% to 15% detected once. Study-level findings and limits: Clones contracting across day 15 to 85 had a balanced CD4/CD8 profile; later expanding clones leaned CD4+.

The germline V gene encodes CDR1 MNHEY and CDR2 SMNVEV (reference sequence). V gave up 2 bases and J gave up 6 bases, with 10 bases separating them. The CDR3 is made up of 14 amino acids. The chain couples TRBV27 to TRBJ2-2; possibly TRBD1 for D (6 bases). Input material: PBMCs or a T cell subset sorted from them (not recorded which). This clonotype was sampled from a man in his late teens or twenties who had mild COVID-19 (a few samples of this study predate the infection). Cell type and time point are not known. CDR3 amino acids: CASSLQGPAGELFF. The CDR3 nucleotides read TGTGCCAGCAGTTTACAGGGGCCCGCCGGGGAGCTGTTTTTT.